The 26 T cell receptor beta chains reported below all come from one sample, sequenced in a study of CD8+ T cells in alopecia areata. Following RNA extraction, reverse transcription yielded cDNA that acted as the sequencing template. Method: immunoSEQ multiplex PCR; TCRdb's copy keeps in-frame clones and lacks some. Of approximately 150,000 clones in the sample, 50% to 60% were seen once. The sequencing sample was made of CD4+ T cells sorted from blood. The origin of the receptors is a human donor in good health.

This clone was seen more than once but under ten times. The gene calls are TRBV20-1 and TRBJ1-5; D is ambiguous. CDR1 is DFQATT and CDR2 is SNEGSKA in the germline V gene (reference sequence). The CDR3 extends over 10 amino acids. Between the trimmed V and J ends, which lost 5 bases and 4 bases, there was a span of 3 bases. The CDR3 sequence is CSAGNQPQHF. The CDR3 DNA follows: TGCAGTGCTGGAAATCAGCCCCAGCATTTT.

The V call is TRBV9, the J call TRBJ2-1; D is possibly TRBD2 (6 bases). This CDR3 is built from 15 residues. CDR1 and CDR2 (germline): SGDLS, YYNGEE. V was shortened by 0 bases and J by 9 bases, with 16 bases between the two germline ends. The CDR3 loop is CASSVGAGLESEQFF. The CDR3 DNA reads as TGTGCCAGCAGCGTAGGAGCGGGCCTAGAAAGTGAGCAGTTCTTC.

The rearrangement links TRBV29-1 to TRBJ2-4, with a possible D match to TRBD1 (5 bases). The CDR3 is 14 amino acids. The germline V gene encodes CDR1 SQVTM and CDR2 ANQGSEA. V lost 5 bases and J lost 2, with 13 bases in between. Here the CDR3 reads CSVLVQGPKNIQYF. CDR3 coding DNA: TGCAGCGTTCTTGTCCAGGGCCCCAAAAACATTCAGTACTTC.

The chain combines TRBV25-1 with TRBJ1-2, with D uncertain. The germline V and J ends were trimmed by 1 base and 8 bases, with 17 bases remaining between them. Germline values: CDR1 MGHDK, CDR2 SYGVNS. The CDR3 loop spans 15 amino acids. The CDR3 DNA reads TGTGCCAGCAGTGAATTTGAAGGTCTCGTTCGAGGCTACACCTTC. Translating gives CASSEFEGLVRGYTF.

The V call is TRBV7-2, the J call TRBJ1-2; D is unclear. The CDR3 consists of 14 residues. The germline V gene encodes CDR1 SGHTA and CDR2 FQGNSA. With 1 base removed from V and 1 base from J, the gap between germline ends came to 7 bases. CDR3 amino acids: CASSLGTDNYGYTF. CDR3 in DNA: TGTGCCAGCAGCTTAGGGACGGATAACTATGGCTACACCTTC.

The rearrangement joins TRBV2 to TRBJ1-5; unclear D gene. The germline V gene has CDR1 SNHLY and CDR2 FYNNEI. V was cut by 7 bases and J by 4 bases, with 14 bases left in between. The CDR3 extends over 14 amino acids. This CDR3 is CASTGPSSNQPQHF. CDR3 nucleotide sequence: TGTGCCAGCACCGGGCCCTCTTCAAATCAGCCCCAGCATTTT.

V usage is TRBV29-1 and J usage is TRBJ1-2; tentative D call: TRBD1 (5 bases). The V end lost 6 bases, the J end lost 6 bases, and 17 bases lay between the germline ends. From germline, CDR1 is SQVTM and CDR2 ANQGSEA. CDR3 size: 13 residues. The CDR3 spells CSVTKGPGDGYTF. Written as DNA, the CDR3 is TGCAGCGTGACAAAGGGGCCCGGGGATGGCTACACCTTC.

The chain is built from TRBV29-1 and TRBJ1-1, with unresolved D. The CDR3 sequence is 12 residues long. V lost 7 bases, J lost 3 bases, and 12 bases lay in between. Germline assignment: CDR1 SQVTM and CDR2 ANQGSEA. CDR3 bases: TGCAGCGGGGCACACCGGGACACTGAAGCTTTCTTT. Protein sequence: CSGAHRDTEAFF.

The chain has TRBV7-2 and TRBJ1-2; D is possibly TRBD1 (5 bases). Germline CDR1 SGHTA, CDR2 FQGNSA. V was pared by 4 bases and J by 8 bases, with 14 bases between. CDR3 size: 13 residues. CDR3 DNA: TGTGCCAGCAGCTACCGGGACGGCCGGGGCTACACCTTC. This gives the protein CASSYRDGRGYTF.

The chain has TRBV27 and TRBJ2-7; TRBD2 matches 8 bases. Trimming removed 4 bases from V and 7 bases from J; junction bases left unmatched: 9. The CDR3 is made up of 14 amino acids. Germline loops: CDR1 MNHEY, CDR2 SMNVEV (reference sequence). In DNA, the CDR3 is TGTGCCAGCAGTTCTAGCGGGCCTTCTCGTGAGCAGTACTTC. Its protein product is CASSSSGPSREQYF.

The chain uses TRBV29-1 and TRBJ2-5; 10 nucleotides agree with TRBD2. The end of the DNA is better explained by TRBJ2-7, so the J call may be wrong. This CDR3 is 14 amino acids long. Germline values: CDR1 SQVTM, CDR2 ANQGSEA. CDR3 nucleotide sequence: TGCAGCGTTGGAGGCGGTCTAGCGGGAGCCGAGCAGTACTTC. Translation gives CSVGGGLAGAEQYF.

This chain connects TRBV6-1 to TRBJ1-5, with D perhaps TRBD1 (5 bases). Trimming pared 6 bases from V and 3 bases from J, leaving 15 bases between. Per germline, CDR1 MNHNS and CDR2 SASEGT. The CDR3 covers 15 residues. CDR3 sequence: CASRLTDSNNQPQHF. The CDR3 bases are TGTGCCAGCAGGTTAACAGACAGTAACAATCAGCCCCAGCATTTT.

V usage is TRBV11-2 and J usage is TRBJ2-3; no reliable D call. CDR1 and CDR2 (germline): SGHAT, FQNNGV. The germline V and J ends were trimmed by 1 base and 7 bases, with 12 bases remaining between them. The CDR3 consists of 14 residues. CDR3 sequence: CASSLVQVGHTQYF. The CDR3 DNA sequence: TGTGCCAGCAGCTTAGTCCAGGTCGGGCATACGCAGTATTTT.

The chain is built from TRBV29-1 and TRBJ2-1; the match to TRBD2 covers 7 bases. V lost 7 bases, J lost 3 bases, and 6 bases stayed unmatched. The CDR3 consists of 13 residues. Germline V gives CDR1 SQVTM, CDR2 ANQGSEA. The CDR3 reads CSARDYVYNEQFF. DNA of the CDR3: TGCAGCGCTCGGGACTACGTCTACAATGAGCAGTTCTTC.

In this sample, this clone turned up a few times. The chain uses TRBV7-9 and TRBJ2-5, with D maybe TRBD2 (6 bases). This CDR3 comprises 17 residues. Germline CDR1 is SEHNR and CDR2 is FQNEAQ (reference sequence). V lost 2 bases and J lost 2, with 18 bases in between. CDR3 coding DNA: TGTGCCAGCAGCTTAAGGGCCGGTAGGGGAGGACAAGAGACCCAGTACTTC. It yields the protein CASSLRAGRGGQETQYF.

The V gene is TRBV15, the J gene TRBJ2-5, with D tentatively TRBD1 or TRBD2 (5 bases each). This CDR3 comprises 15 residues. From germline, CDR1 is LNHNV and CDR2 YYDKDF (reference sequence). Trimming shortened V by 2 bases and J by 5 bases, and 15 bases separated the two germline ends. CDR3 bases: TGTGCCACCAGCAGACGTACGGGGCCCGGGGAGACCCAGTACTTC. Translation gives CATSRRTGPGETQYF. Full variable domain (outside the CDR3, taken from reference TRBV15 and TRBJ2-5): DAMVIQNPRYQVTQFGKPVTLSCSQTLNHNVMYWYQQKSSQAPKLLFHYYDKDFNNEADTPDNFQSRRPNTSFCFLDIRSPGLGDTAMYLCATSRRTGPGETQYFGPGTRLLVL.

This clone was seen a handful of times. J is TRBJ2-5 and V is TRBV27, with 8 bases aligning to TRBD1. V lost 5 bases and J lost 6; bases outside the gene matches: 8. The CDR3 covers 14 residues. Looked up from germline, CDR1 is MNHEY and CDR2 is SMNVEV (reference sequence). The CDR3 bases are TGTGCCAGCAGTCCAGGGGGCGGGGTACAGACCCAGTACTTC. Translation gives CASSPGGGVQTQYF.

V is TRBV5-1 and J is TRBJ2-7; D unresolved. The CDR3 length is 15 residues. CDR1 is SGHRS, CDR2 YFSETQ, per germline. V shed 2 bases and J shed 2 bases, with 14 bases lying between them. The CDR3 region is CASSFRADSTYEQYF. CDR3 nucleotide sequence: TGCGCCAGCAGCTTTCGGGCGGATTCTACCTACGAGCAGTACTTC.

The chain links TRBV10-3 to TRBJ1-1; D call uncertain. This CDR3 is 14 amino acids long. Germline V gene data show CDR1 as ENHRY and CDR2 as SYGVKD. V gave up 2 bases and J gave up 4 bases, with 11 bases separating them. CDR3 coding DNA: TGTGCCATCAGTGAGGTCCAAACGGGCACTGAAGCTTTCTTT. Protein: CAISEVQTGTEAFF.

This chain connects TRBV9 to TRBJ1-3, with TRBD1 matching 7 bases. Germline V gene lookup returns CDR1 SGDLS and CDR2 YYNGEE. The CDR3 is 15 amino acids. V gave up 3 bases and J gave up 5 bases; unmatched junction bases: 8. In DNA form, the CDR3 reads TGTGCCAGCAGCGAACAGGGGTTAGAGAGAAACACCATATATTTT. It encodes CASSEQGLERNTIYF.

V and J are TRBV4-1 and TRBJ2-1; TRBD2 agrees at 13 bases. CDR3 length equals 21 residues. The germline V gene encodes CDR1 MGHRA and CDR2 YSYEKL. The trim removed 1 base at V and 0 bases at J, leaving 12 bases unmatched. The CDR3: CASSQGKGLAGQQSSYNEQFF. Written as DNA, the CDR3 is TGCGCCAGCAGCCAAGGAAAGGGACTAGCGGGACAACAGAGCTCCTACAATGAGCAGTTCTTC.

CDR3 loop: CSVVGTSTLEQYF. The CDR3 DNA reads TGCAGCGTTGTTGGGACTTCGACCCTCGAGCAGTACTTC. J is TRBJ2-7 and V is TRBV29-1; possibly TRBD2 for D (6 bases). The CDR3 extends over 13 amino acids. Per germline, CDR1 SQVTM and CDR2 ANQGSEA. V shed 4 bases and J shed 6 bases, with 16 bases lying between them.

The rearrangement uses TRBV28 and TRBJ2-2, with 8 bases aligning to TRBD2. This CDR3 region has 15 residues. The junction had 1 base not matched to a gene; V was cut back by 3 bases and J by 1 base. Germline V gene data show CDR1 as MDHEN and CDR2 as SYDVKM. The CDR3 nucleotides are TGTGCCAGCAGTTTCAGCGGGGGGAACACCGGGGAGCTGTTTTTT. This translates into CASSFSGGNTGELFF.

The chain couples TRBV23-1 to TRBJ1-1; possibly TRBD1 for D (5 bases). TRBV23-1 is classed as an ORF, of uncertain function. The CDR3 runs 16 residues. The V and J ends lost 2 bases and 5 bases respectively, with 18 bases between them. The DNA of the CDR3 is TGCGCCAGCAGTCAACCTTCGACAGCCCCGGGGACTGAAGCTTTCTTT. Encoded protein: CASSQPSTAPGTEAFF.

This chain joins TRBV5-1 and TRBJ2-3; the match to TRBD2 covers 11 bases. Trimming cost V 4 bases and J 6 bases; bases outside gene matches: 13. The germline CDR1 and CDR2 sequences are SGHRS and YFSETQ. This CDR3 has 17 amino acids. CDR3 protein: CASSITLAGGEQDTQYF. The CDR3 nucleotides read TGCGCCAGCAGCATTACCTTAGCGGGAGGGGAGCAGGATACGCAGTATTTT. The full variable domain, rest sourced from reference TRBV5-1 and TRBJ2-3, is KAGVTQTPRYLIKTRGQQVTLSCSPISGHRSVSWYQQTPGQGLQFLFEYFSETQRNKGNFPGRFSGRQFSNSRSEMNVSTLELGDSALYLCASSITLAGGEQDTQYFGPGTRLTVL.

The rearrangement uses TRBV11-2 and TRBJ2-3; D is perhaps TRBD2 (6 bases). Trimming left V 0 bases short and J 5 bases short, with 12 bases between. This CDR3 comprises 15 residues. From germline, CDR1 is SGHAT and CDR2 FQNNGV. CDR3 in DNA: TGTGCCAGCAGCTTAGAAGGCCGGGAGAGAGATACGCAGTATTTT. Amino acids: CASSLEGRERDTQYF.